This entry is about one T cell receptor (beta chain). These data are taken from a study of cytomegalovirus exposure and HLA in healthy donors. PCR used 60 Vbeta primers and 13 Jbeta primers. Here immunoSEQ multiplex PCR was the method, and the copy in TCRdb shows in-frame clones only, minus some. The sample holds some 130,000 clones, about 83% seen once. This sequence was found in a woman aged 25-40 years in good health and CMV-seronegative. Sample: PBMCs.

CDR3 sequence: CASSSEGWGPQETQYF. In nucleotides, the CDR3 is TGTGCCAGCAGCTCGGAAGGATGGGGCCCGCAAGAGACCCAGTACTTC. This rearrangement joins TRBV5-5 to TRBJ2-5; D is possibly TRBD1 (5 bases). The germline CDR1 and CDR2 sequences are SGHKS and YYEKEE (reference sequence). V was cut by 3 bases and J by 2 bases, with 17 bases left in between. The CDR3 is made up of 16 amino acids. Based on the CDR3 plus reference TRBV5-5 and TRBJ2-5, the full variable domain is DAGVTQSPTHLIKTRGQQVTLRCSPISGHKSVSWYQQVLGQGPQFIFQYYEKEERGRGNFPDRFSARQFPNYSSELNVNALLLGDSALYLCASSSEGWGPQETQYFGPGTRLLVL.